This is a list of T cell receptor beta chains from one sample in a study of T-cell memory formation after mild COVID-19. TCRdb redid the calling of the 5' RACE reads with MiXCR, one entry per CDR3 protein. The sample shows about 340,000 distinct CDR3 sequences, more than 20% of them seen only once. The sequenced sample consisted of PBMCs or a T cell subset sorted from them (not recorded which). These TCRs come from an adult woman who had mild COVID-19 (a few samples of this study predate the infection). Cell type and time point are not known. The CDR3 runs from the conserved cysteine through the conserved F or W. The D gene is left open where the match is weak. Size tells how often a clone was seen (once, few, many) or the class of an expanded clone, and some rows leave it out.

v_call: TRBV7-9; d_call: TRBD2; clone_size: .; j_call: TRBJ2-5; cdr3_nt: TGTGCCAGCAGTTCGACTAGCGGGATAACGGAGACCCAGTACTTC; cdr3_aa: CASSSTSGITETQYF
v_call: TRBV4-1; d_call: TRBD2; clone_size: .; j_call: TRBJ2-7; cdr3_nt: TGCGCCAGCAGCCAAGATTCAGGGAGGGCCTACGAGCAGTACTTC; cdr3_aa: CASSQDSGRAYEQYF
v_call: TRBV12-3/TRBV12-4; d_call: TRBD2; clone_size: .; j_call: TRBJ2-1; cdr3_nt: TGTGCCAGCAGTTCCGGGACTAGCGGGACCTCCTACAATGAGCAGTTCTTC; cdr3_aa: CASSSGTSGTSYNEQFF
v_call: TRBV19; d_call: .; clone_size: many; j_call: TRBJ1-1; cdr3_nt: TGTGCCAGTAGCCCCCAGAACACTGAAGCTTTCTTT; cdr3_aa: CASSPQNTEAFF
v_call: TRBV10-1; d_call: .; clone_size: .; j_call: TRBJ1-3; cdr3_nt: TGCGCCAGCTATACCATATATTTT; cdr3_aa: CASYTIYF
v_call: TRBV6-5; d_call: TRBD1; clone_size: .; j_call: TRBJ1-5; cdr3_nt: TGTGCCAGCAGACCTACAGGGGGTGGCAATCAGCCCCAGCATTTT; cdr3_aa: CASRPTGGGNQPQHF
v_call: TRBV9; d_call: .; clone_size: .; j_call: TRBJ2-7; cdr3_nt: TGTGCCAGCAGCGGACCTTACGGGGGCGAGCAGTACTTC; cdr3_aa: CASSGPYGGEQYF
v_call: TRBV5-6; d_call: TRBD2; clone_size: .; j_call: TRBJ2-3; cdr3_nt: TGTGCCAGCAGCACCGGGACTAGCGGGGTGGTCGGCACAGATACGCAGTATTTT; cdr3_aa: CASSTGTSGVVGTDTQYF
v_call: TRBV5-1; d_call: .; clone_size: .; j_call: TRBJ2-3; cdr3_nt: TGCGCCAGCAGCTTAGGGGACTTCCTTGGAGATACGCAGTATTTT; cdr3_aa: CASSLGDFLGDTQYF
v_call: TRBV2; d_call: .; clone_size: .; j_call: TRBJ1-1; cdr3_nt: TGTGCCACCAAAGAGGGGGGAAGTTTCACTGAAGCTTTCTTT; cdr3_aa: CATKEGGSFTEAFF
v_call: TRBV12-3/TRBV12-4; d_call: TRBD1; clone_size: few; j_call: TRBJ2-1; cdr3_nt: TGTGCCAGCAGTTCTTTGACAGGGGGAAACAATGAGCAGTTCTTC; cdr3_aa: CASSSLTGGNNEQFF